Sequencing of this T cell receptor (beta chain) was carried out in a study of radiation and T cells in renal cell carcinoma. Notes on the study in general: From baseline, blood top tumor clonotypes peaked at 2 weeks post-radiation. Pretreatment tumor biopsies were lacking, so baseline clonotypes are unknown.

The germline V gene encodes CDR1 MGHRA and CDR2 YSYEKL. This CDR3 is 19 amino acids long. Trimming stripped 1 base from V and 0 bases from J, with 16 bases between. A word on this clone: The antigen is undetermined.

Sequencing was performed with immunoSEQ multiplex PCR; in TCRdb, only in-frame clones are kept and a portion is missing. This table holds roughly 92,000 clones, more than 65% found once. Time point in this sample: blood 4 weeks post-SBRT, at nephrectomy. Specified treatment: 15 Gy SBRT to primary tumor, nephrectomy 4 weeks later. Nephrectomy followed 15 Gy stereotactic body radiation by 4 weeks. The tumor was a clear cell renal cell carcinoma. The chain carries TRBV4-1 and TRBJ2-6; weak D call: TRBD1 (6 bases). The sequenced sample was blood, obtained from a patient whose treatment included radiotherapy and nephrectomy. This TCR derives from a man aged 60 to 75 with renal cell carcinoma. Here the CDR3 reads CASSQVPTGVSSGANVLTF. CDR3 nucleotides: TGCGCCAGCAGCCAAGTCCCGACAGGAGTAAGCTCTGGGGCCAACGTCCTGACTTTC.